These 10 T cell receptor beta chains were all obtained from the same sample, sequenced in a study of cytomegalovirus exposure and HLA in healthy donors. 13 Jbeta primers and 60 Vbeta primers were used for the PCR. Only in-frame clones appear in the TCRdb table, and some are missing; sequencing was by immunoSEQ multiplex PCR. The repertoire consists of around 150,000 clones, with just over 70% occurring once and the leading ten covering 4.5% to 5%. The sample consisted of PBMCs. The source is a man aged 18 to 30 in good health and CMV-seropositive.

The chain employs TRBV6-1 and TRBJ1-1; weak D call: TRBD1 (5 bases). The CDR3 sequence is 14 residues long. Germline-derived CDR1 and CDR2 are MNHNS and SASEGT. Trimming stripped 4 bases from V and 8 bases from J, with 17 bases between. The CDR3 spells CASSAGLHSDEAFF. The CDR3 DNA reads as TGTGCCAGCAGTGCGGGACTCCATAGCGACGAAGCTTTCTTT.

This clone has a handful of counts. The V and J genes are TRBV7-9 and TRBJ2-2; a possible D gene is TRBD2 (6 bases). Germline V gene lookup returns CDR1 SEHNR and CDR2 FQNEAQ (reference sequence). V was cut by 3 bases and J by 2 bases, with 22 bases left in between. CDR3 length: 19 residues. This chain's CDR3 is CASSFPRAGSLSNTGELFF. The CDR3 nucleotides read TGTGCCAGCAGCTTCCCTCGAGCGGGTAGCCTTTCCAACACCGGGGAGCTGTTTTTT.

The J gene is TRBJ2-7, the V gene TRBV28; 8 bases fit TRBD1. The CDR3 runs to 16 residues. V gave up 3 bases and J gave up 3 bases; unmatched junction bases: 10. Germline-derived CDR1 and CDR2 are MDHEN and SYDVKM. The CDR3 is CASSLGQASPYYEQYV. As DNA, the CDR3 is TGTGCCAGCAGTTTGGGACAGGCCTCTCCTTACTACGAGCAGTACGTC.

The chain links TRBV5-6 to TRBJ1-2, with D possibly TRBD1 on 5 matching bases. V was shortened by 0 bases and J by 8 bases, with 20 bases between the two germline ends. Germline CDR1 SGHDT, CDR2 YYEEEE. The CDR3 has 16 residues. The CDR3 reads CASSLAVRTGGKGYTF. The DNA for the CDR3 is TGTGCCAGCAGCTTGGCCGTCAGGACCGGGGGGAAGGGCTACACCTTC.

The chain couples TRBV5-4 to TRBJ2-1; 13 nucleotides match TRBD2. In germline, CDR1 is SGHNT, CDR2 YYREEE (reference sequence). Trimming at V came to 0 bases and at J to 5 bases, leaving 5 bases not matched to a gene. This CDR3 comprises 17 residues. The CDR3, as DNA: TGTGCCAGCAGCTTGGCCGCTGGGACTAGCGGGAACAATGAGCAGTTCTTC. This codes for CASSLAAGTSGNNEQFF.

CDR3 DNA: TGCGCCAGCAGAGCCGGGACAGAAACTGAAGCTTTCTTT. This sequence encodes CASRAGTETEAFF. This chain connects TRBV5-1 to TRBJ1-1; 7 nucleotides line up with TRBD1. V trimming: 5 bases; J trimming: 5 bases; junction bases outside the gene matches: 6. Germline loops: CDR1 SGHRS, CDR2 YFSETQ. CDR3 length: 13 amino acids.

As for this clone: Other DNA sequences in this sample translate to the same CDR3. The chain employs TRBV7-2 and TRBJ1-1, with D hard to call. V was cut by 2 bases and J by 1 base, with 5 bases left in between. Per the germline V gene, CDR1 is SGHTA and CDR2 is FQGNSA. This CDR3 is 13 amino acids long. This CDR3 is CASSLRGNTEAFF. CDR3 in DNA: TGTGCCAGCAGCTTACGCGGGAACACTGAAGCTTTCTTT.

The gene calls are TRBV13 and TRBJ2-1, with 7 bases lining up with TRBD1. The germline gives CDR1 PRHDT, CDR2 FYEKMQ (reference sequence). The J segment lost 13 bases and the V segment lost 7 bases, leaving 13 bases of the junction unmatched. This CDR3 has 13 residues. The CDR3 DNA reads as TGTGCCAGCACCTCATCCCTTGGGACAGAACAGTTCTTC. Encoded protein: CASTSSLGTEQFF.

The sample holds one count of this clone. The chain couples TRBV9 to TRBJ1-2, with unresolved D. This CDR3 is built from 14 residues. Germline V gives CDR1 SGDLS, CDR2 YYNGEE. The ends were cut back, 3 bases at V and 4 bases at J, with 13 bases in the middle. This CDR3 is CASSATDQSYGYTF. The CDR3 coding sequence is TGTGCCAGCAGCGCGACTGACCAAAGCTATGGCTACACCTTC.

The gene calls are TRBV4-2 and TRBJ1-3; maybe TRBD1 (5 bases). Germline V gene sequence: CDR1 LGHNA, CDR2 YNFKEQ. This CDR3 region has 14 residues. Trimming cost V 0 bases and J 6 bases, with 9 bases left between them. This chain's CDR3 is CASSQDLGVNTIYF. In nucleotides, the CDR3 is TGTGCCAGCAGCCAAGATCTAGGGGTAAACACCATATATTTT.